These 20 T cell receptor beta chains were all obtained from the same sample, sequenced in a study of Ad26.COV2.S vaccination and SARS-CoV-2 variants. As for treatment: around 19 received Ad26.COV2.S at low or high dose, single or two shots; about 5 received placebo; per-sample allocation not given. At day 63 after the first vaccine or placebo injection, samples were drawn. The assay was immunoSEQ multiplex PCR, and TCRdb's table has in-frame clones only and misses some. This sample yields about 420,000 clones, of which 88% are seen a single time; 3.5% to 4% belongs to the top ten. The sequences come from peripheral blood, collected in a trial of Ad26.COV2.S vaccine versus placebo. These receptors came from a person between 18 and 65 years old who received the Ad26.COV2.S COVID-19 vaccine or a placebo.

This clone was seen a single time. This rearrangement joins TRBV5-1 to TRBJ1-1; D call uncertain. Trimming took 0 bases from V and 1 from J, leaving 7 bases between them. From germline, CDR1 is SGHRS and CDR2 YFSETQ. The CDR3 sequence is 14 residues long. The CDR3 region has the DNA TGCGCCAGCAGCTTGGAACCGAGGAACACTGAAGCTTTCTTT. It codes for CASSLEPRNTEAFF.

This chain connects TRBV6-5 to TRBJ2-1, with a possible D match to TRBD1 (5 bases). V dropped 2 bases and J dropped 7 bases, with 9 bases sitting between them. Germline CDR1 is MNHEY and CDR2 is SVGAGI. The CDR3 length is 13 residues. CDR3 in amino acids: CASSYDSQNEQFF. The CDR3 nucleotides read TGTGCCAGCAGTTACGACAGCCAAAATGAGCAGTTCTTC.

V gene TRBV30 combines with J gene TRBJ1-1; D uncertain. CDR3 length equals 11 residues. Deletions cut 4 bases from V and 6 bases from J, with 9 bases between. Germline CDR1 GTSNPN, CDR2 SVGIG (reference sequence). CDR3 protein: CAWMLGAEAFF. DNA of the CDR3: TGTGCCTGGATGCTCGGGGCTGAAGCTTTCTTT.

The rearrangement uses TRBV28 and TRBJ1-2; the D is unclear. Trimming took 6 bases from V and 4 from J, leaving 15 bases between them. Germline V gene lookup returns CDR1 MDHEN and CDR2 SYDVKM. This CDR3 comprises 14 residues. CDR3: CASSLPVTAYGYTF. CDR3 coding DNA: TGTGCCAGCAGCCTCCCGGTTACAGCCTATGGCTACACCTTC.

The chain combines TRBV6-2 or TRBV6-3 with TRBJ2-2, with 9 bases fitting TRBD2. V lost 2 bases, J lost 0 bases, and 10 bases stayed unmatched. Germline values: CDR1 MNHEY, CDR2 SVGEGT. This CDR3 contains 19 residues. CDR3 sequence (DNA): TGTGCCAGCAGTTACACGGCTAGCGGGGAACATGCGAACACCGGGGAGCTGTTTTTT. This sequence encodes CASSYTASGEHANTGELFF.

This rearrangement joins TRBV7-6 to TRBJ2-7; 8 bases are shared with TRBD2. This CDR3 comprises 17 residues. V dropped 5 bases and J dropped 2; count of bases not matched to a gene: 14. Per germline, CDR1 SGHVS and CDR2 FNYEAQ. CDR3 DNA: TGTGCCAGCAGCGCGCGAATAAGCGGGGGATCAACCTACGAGCAGTACTTC. This gives the protein CASSARISGGSTYEQYF.

The chain links TRBV19 to TRBJ1-5; the D is unclear. This CDR3 is 15 amino acids long. The V end lost 3 bases, the J end lost 5 bases, and 14 bases lay between the germline ends. The germline V gene encodes CDR1 LNHDA and CDR2 SQIVND (reference sequence). The CDR3 loop is CASSISGYGYQPQHF. Written as DNA, the CDR3 is TGTGCCAGTAGTATTTCGGGCTACGGGTATCAGCCCCAGCATTTT.

The CDR3 reads CASSLAVRTDTQYF. The CDR3 region has the DNA TGTGCCAGCAGCTTAGCGGTGCGCACAGATACGCAGTATTTT. V gene TRBV11-1 combines with J gene TRBJ2-3; D gene ambiguous. V gave up 0 bases and J gave up 1 base, with 5 bases separating them. This CDR3 comprises 14 residues. The germline V gene has CDR1 SGHAT and CDR2 FQDESV (reference sequence).

This clone was observed once. At the DNA level, this CDR3 is encoded by other sequences in the same sample as well. The J gene is TRBJ2-3, the V gene TRBV7-2; the D gene is possibly TRBD2 (5 bases). With 3 bases removed from V and 5 bases from J, the gap between germline ends came to 9 bases. Germline V gene lookup returns CDR1 SGHTA and CDR2 FQGNSA. This CDR3 contains 13 residues. The CDR3 region is CASSLGRGDTQYF. The DNA of the CDR3 is TGTGCCAGCAGCTTGGGCCGGGGAGATACGCAGTATTTT.

V is TRBV19 and J is TRBJ2-5; D remains ambiguous. CDR1 LNHDA and CDR2 SQIVND come from the germline V gene (reference sequence). The CDR3 sequence is 13 residues long. V shed 1 base and J shed 2 bases, with 5 bases lying between them. The CDR3 protein is CASSIGRQETQYF. The DNA for the CDR3 is TGTGCCAGTAGTATAGGAAGACAAGAGACCCAGTACTTC.

This clone has a handful of counts. This chain joins TRBV4-3 and TRBJ2-2, with D unclear. The germline V and J ends were trimmed by 4 bases and 0 bases, with 6 bases remaining between them. The CDR3 extends over 14 amino acids. Per germline, CDR1 LGHNA and CDR2 YSLEER. This chain's CDR3 is CASSLWANTGELFF. In nucleotides, the CDR3 is TGCGCCAGCAGCCTATGGGCGAACACCGGGGAGCTGTTTTTT.

This rearrangement joins TRBV11-1 to TRBJ2-2; the D gene is possibly TRBD1 (6 bases). The CDR3 runs 13 residues. Germline V gene sequence: CDR1 SGHAT, CDR2 FQDESV (reference sequence). The V gene lost 5 bases and the J gene lost 6 bases, with 10 bases spanning the gap. CDR3 nucleotide sequence: TGTGCCAGCAGCCTCGACAGGCCCGGGGAGCTGTTTTTT. Protein sequence: CASSLDRPGELFF.

This chain links TRBV4-3 with TRBJ1-2; no definite D call. The germline gives CDR1 LGHNA, CDR2 YSLEER. The CDR3 spans 12 residues. Between the trimmed V and J ends, which lost 3 bases and 1 base, there was a span of 3 bases. The CDR3 is CASSQSNYGYTF. CDR3 bases: TGCGCCAGCAGCCAGAGTAACTATGGCTACACCTTC.

This chain connects TRBV6-2 or TRBV6-3 to TRBJ2-3; 8 bases fit TRBD2. Germline-derived CDR1 and CDR2 are MNHEY and SVGEGT. The CDR3 length is 15 residues. V was pared by 2 bases and J by 3 bases, with 4 bases of the junction left unmatched. CDR3 sequence (DNA): TGTGCCAGCAGTTACCGAGCGGGGGTTACAGATACGCAGTATTTT. Protein: CASSYRAGVTDTQYF.

The rearrangement links TRBV6-5 to TRBJ1-6, with TRBD1 matching 7 bases. There are 14 residues in the CDR3. V was clipped by 6 bases and J by 3 bases; unmatched bases: 2. Germline V gives CDR1 MNHEY, CDR2 SVGAGI. The chain's CDR3 is CASRYRGYNSPLHF. The CDR3 coding sequence is TGTGCCAGCAGGTACAGGGGCTATAATTCACCCCTCCACTTT.

The chain couples TRBV4-1 to TRBJ1-6; D might be TRBD1 (6 bases). CDR3 length equals 15 residues. The ends were cut back, 0 bases at V and 8 bases at J, with 11 bases in the middle. Germline lookup yields CDR1 MGHRA and CDR2 YSYEKL. CDR3 amino acids: CASSQDRGVDSPLHF. CDR3 coding DNA: TGCGCCAGCAGCCAAGACAGGGGAGTTGATTCACCCCTCCACTTT.

The rearrangement uses TRBV6-4 and TRBJ2-2; the match to TRBD1 covers 9 bases. J gave up 4 bases and V 5 bases, and 14 bases lay outside the gene matches. Germline V CDR1 and CDR2: MRHNA, SNTAGT. The CDR3 runs to 18 residues. The CDR3 protein is CASSQKDRGTDSTGELFF. CDR3 bases: TGTGCCAGCAGTCAGAAAGACAGGGGGACCGATAGCACCGGGGAGCTGTTTTTT.

This clone has more than one count but fewer than ten. The V and J genes are TRBV11-2 and TRBJ2-2, with no clear D. The CDR3 totals 16 residues. Trimming left V 5 bases short and J 0 bases short, with 13 bases between. Germline V gives CDR1 SGHAT, CDR2 FQNNGV. The CDR3 loop is CASSPPRQPNTGELFF. DNA of the CDR3: TGTGCCAGCAGCCCCCCCCGGCAGCCGAACACCGGGGAGCTGTTTTTT.

This chain connects TRBV29-1 to TRBJ2-4; D possibly corresponds to TRBD1 (5 bases). The length of the CDR3 is 16 residues. Germline lookup yields CDR1 SQVTM and CDR2 ANQGSEA. Trimming took 0 bases from V and 0 from J, leaving 12 bases between them. The CDR3 protein is CSVEEVGERAKNIQYF. The DNA for the CDR3 is TGCAGCGTTGAAGAGGTAGGGGAACGAGCCAAAAACATTCAGTACTTC. The whole variable domain, filled in from reference TRBV29-1 and TRBJ2-4, reads SAVISQKPSRDICQRGTSLTIQCQVDSQVTMMFWYRQQPGQSLTLIATANQGSEATYESGFVIDKFPISRPNLTFSTLTVSNMSPEDSSIYLCSVEEVGERAKNIQYFGAGTRLSVL.

This chain uses TRBV7-9 with TRBJ1-1, with 7 bases that match TRBD1. V dropped 2 bases and J dropped 9; count of bases not matched to a gene: 3. The CDR3 runs 12 residues. Germline lookup yields CDR1 SEHNR and CDR2 FQNEAQ (reference sequence). CDR3: CASSLTGVQAFF. As DNA, the CDR3 is TGTGCCAGCAGCTTAACAGGGGTACAAGCTTTCTTT.